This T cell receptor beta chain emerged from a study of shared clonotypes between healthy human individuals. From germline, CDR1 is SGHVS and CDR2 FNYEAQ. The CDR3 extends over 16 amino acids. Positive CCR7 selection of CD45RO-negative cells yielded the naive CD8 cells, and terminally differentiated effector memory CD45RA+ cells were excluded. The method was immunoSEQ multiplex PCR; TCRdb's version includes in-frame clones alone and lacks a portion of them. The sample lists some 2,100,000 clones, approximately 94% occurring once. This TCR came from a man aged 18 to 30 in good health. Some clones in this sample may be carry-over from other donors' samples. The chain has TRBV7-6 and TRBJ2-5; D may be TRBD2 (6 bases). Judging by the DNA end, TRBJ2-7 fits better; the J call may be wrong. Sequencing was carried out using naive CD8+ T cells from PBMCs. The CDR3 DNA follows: TGTGCCAGCAGCAAGCGACCGGGGGAAAGGATGGACGAGCAGTACTTC. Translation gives CASSKRPGERMDEQYF.